These 2 T cell receptor beta chains came from one sample sequenced in a study of beta chain features in type 1 diabetes. Expressed TCRB transcripts were sequenced because the entire RNA isolate underwent reverse transcription. The data were produced by immunoSEQ multiplex PCR, yet TCRdb's version contains in-frame clones alone and is incomplete. The profile shows some 250,000 clones, 25% to 30% of them singletons. The sample comprised central memory CD4+ T cells from blood. These receptors originate from a man aged 25-45 years in good health.

This clone occurred once. The rearrangement links TRBV5-1 to TRBJ2-3; 13 positions match TRBD2. This CDR3 is 18 amino acids long. Germline trimming cut 3 bases from V and 0 bases from J; bases unmatched to any gene: 7. Germline-derived CDR1 and CDR2 are SGHRS and YFSETQ. The CDR3 sequence: CASSSTSGGDPSTDTQYF. The CDR3 region has the DNA TGCGCCAGCAGCTCCACTAGCGGGGGGGACCCGAGCACAGATACGCAGTATTTT.

J is TRBJ1-2 and V is TRBV5-1; tentative D call: TRBD1 (6 bases). The V gene's germline CDR1 is SGHRS and CDR2 YFSETQ. The CDR3 consists of 15 residues. Trimming pared 2 bases from V and 2 bases from J, leaving 13 bases between. The CDR3 nucleotides read TGCGCCAGCAGCTTCCAACCGGGGGCAAACTATGGCTACACCTTC. Translation: CASSFQPGANYGYTF.